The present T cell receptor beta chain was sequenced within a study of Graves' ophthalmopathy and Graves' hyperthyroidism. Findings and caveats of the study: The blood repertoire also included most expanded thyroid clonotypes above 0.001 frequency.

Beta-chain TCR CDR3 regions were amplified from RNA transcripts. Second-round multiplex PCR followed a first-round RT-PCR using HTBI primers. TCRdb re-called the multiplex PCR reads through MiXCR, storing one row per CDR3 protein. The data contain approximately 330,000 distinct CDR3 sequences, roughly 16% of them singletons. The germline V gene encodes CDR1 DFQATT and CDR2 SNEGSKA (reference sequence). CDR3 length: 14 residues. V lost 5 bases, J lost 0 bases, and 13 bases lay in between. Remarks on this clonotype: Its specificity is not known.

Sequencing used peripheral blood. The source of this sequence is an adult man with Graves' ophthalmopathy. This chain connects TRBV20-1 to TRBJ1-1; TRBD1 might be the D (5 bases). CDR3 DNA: TGCAGTGCTCCACGGACATATATGAACACTGAAGCTTTCTTT. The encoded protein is CSAPRTYMNTEAFF.